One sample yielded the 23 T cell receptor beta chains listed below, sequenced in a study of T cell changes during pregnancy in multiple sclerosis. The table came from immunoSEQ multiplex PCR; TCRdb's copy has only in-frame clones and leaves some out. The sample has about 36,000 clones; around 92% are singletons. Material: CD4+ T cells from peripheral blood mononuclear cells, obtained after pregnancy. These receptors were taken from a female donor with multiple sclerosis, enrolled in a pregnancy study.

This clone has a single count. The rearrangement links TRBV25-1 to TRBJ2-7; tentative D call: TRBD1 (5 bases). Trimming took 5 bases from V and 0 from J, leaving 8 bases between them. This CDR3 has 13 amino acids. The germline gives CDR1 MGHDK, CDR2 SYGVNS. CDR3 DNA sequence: TGTGCCAGCAGTCGTCAGGGCTCCTACGAGCAGTACTTC. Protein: CASSRQGSYEQYF.

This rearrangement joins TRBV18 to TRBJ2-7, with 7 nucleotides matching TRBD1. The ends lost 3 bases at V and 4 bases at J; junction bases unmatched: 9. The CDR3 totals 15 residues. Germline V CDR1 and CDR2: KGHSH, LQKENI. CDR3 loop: CASSPTTGSSYEQYF. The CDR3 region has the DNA TGTGCCAGCTCACCTACGACAGGGAGCTCTTACGAGCAGTACTTC.

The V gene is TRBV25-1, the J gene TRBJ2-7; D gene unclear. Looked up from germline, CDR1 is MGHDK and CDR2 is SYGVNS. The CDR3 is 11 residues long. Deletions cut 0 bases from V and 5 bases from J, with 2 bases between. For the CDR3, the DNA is TGTGCCAGCAGTGAATATAACGAGCAGTACTTC. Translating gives CASSEYNEQYF.

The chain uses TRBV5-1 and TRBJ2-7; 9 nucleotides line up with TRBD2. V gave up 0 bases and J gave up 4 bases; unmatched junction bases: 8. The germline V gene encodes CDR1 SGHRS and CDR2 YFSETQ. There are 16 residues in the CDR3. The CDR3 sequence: CASSLGDSGGPYEQYF. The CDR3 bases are TGCGCCAGCAGCTTGGGCGATAGCGGGGGTCCGTACGAGCAGTACTTC.

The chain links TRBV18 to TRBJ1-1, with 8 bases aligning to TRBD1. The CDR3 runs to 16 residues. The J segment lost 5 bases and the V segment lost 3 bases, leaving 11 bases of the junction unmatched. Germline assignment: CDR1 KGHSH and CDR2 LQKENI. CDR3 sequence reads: CASSPPGGGQKTEAFF. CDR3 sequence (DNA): TGTGCCAGCTCACCCCCAGGGGGCGGCCAAAAGACTGAAGCTTTCTTT.

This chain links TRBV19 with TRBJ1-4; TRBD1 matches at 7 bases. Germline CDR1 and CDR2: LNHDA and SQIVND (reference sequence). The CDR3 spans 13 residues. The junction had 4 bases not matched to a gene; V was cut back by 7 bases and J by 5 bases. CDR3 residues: CASKGQQNEKLFF. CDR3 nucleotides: TGTGCCAGTAAGGGACAGCAAAATGAAAAACTGTTTTTT.

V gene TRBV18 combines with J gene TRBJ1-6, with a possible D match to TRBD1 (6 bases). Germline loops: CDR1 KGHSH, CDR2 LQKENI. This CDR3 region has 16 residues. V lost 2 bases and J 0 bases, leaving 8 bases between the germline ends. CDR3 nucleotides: TGTGCCAGCTCACCAACAGGGAGCTCCTATAATTCACCCCTCCACTTT. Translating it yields CASSPTGSSYNSPLHF.

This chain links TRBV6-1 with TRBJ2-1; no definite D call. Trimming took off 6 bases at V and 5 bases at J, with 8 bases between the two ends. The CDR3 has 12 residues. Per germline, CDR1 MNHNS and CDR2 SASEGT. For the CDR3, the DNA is TGTGCCAGCAGAGCAACTGACAATGAGCAGTTCTTC. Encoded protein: CASRATDNEQFF.

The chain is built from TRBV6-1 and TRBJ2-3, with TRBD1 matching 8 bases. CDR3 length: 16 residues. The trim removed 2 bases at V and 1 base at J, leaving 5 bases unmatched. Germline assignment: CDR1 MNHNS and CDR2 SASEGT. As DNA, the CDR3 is TGTGCCAGCAGTGAACGGGGACAGGCCCGCACAGATACGCAGTATTTT. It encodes CASSERGQARTDTQYF.

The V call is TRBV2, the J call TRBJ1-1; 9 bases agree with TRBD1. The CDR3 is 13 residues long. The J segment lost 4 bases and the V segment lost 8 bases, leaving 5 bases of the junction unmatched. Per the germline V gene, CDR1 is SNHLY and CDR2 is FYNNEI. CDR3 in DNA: TGTGCCAGCTGCTGGGGACAGGGCACTGAAGCTTTCTTT. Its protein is CASCWGQGTEAFF.

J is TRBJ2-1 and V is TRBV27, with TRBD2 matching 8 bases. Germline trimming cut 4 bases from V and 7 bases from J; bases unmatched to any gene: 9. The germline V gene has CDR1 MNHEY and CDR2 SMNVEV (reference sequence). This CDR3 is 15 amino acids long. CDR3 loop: CASSSPGRAGNEQFF. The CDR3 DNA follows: TGTGCCAGCAGTTCTCCCGGGAGGGCCGGAAATGAGCAGTTCTTC.

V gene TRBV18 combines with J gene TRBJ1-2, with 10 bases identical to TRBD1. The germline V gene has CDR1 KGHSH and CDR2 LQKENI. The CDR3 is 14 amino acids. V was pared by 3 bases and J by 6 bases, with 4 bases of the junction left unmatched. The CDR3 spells CASSPGQGMDGYTF. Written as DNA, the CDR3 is TGTGCCAGCTCACCGGGACAGGGGATGGATGGCTACACCTTC.

The CDR3 loop is CASSLVGGANTGELFF. The CDR3 region has the DNA TGCGCCAGCAGCTTGGTAGGCGGGGCGAACACCGGGGAGCTGTTTTTT. The chain uses TRBV5-1 and TRBJ2-2; possibly TRBD2 for D (6 bases). The CDR3 spans 16 residues. The germline V and J ends were trimmed by 0 bases and 0 bases, with 9 bases remaining between them. Germline CDR1 SGHRS, CDR2 YFSETQ.

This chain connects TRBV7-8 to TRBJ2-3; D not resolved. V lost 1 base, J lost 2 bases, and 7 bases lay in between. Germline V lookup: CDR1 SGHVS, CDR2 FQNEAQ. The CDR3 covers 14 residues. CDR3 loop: CASSLDRPTDTQYF. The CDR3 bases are TGTGCCAGCAGCTTAGACAGACCCACAGATACGCAGTATTTT.

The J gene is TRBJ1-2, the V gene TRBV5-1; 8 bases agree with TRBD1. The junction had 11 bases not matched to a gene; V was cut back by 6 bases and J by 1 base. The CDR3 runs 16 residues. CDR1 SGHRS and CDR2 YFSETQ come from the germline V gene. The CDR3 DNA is TGCGCCAGCACCTGGGGGGGGACAGGACATAACTATGGCTACACCTTC. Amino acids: CASTWGGTGHNYGYTF.

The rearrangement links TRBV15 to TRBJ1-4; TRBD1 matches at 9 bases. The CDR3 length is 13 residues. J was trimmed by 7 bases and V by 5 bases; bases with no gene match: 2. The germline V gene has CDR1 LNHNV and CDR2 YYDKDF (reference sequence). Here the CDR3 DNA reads TGTGCCACCAGCCCGACAGGGGGTGAAAAACTGTTTTTT. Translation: CATSPTGGEKLFF.

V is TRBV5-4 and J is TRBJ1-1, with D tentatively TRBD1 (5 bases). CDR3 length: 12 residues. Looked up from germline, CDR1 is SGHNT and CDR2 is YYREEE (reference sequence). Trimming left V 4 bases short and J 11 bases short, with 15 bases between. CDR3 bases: TGTGCCAGCAGCCTTCTCCAGGGTAGTGCTTTCTTT. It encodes CASSLLQGSAFF. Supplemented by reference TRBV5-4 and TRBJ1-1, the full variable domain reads ETGVTQSPTHLIKTRGQQVTLRCSSQSGHNTVSWYQQALGQGPQFIFQYYREEENGRGNFPPRFSGLQFPNYSSELNVNALELDDSALYLCASSLLQGSAFFGQGTRLTVV.

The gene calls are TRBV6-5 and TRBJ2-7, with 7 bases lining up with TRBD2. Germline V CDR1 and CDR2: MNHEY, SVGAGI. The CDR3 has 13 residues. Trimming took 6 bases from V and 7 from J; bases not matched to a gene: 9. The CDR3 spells CASRAKREGEQYF. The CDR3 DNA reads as TGTGCCAGCAGGGCCAAGAGGGAGGGGGAGCAGTACTTC.

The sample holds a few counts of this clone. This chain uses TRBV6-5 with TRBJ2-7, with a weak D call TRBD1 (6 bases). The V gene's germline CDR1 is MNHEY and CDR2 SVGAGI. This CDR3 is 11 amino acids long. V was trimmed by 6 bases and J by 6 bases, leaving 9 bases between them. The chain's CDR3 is CASRRGGEQYF. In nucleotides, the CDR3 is TGTGCCAGCAGGCGAGGGGGCGAGCAGTACTTC.

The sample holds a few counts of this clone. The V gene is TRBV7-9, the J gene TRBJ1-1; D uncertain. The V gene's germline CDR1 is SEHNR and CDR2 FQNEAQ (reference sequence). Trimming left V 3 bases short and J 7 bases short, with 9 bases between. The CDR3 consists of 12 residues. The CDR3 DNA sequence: TGTGCCAGCAGCTTCCCTCTGTTTGAAGCTTTCTTT. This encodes CASSFPLFEAFF.

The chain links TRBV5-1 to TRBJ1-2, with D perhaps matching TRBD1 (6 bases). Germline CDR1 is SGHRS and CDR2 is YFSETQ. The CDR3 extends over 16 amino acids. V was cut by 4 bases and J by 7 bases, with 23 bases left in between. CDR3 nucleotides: TGCGCCAGCAGCCCCCCGGACCAGGGGCCATCCGCTGGCTACACCTTC. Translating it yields CASSPPDQGPSAGYTF.

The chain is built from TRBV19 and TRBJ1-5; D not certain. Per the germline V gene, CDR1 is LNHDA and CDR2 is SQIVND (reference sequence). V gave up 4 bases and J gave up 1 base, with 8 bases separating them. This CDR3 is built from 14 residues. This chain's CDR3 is CASSRPGSNQPQHF. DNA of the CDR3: TGTGCCAGTAGTAGGCCGGGGAGCAATCAGCCCCAGCATTTT. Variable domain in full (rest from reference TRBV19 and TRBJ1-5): DGGITQSPKYLFRKEGQNVTLSCEQNLNHDAMYWYRQDPGQGLRLIYYSQIVNDFQKGDIAEGYSVSREKKESFPLTVTSAQKNPTAFYLCASSRPGSNQPQHFGDGTRLSIL.

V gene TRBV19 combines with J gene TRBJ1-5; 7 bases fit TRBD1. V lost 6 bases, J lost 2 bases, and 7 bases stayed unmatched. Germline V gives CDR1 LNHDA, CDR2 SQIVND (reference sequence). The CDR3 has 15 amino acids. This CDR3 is CASRHPTGGNQPQHF. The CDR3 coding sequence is TGTGCCAGTAGGCACCCAACAGGGGGCAATCAGCCCCAGCATTTT.